The rows below give T cell receptor beta chains drawn from one sample of a study of OX40 agonist ivuxolimab in advanced cancers. The repertoire was sequenced with immunoSEQ multiplex PCR; TCRdb's copy has only in-frame clones and lacks some. Of about 9,500 clones detected, over 65% appear once; the ten largest clones hold more than 25%. This specimen was CD4+ or CD8+ T cells sorted from blood, taken in a trial of the OX40 agonist ivuxolimab. These receptors came from an adult with an advanced solid tumor such as melanoma, head and neck, liver or kidney cancer. Each CDR3 is given with its conserved first and last residue. A D gene is named only where the DNA matches it firmly. Clone size, where shown, is once, few, many, or a class for clones that have expanded.

TRBD1,.,TRBJ1-2,TRBV6-5,TGTGCCAGCAGTTACTGGGACAGGGGGCTCTATGGCTACACCTTC,CASSYWDRGLYGYTF
TRBD2,.,TRBJ2-3,TRBV6-4,TGTGCCAGCAGTGACGGCGGGGGGGCCACAGATACGCAGTATTTT,CASSDGGGATDTQYF
.,medium-sized,TRBJ1-1,TRBV4-1,TGCGCCAGCAGCCCCCGGACAATCATGAACACTGAAGCTTTCTTT,CASSPRTIMNTEAFF
TRBD2,.,TRBJ2-3,TRBV28,TGTGCCAGCAGTCACGGGACTAGCGGGACAGATACGCAGTATTTT,CASSHGTSGTDTQYF
.,.,TRBJ2-7,TRBV7-2,TGTGCCAGCAGCCCAAGTGGGGGTCGTATCTCCTACGAGCAGTACTTC,CASSPSGGRISYEQYF
.,.,TRBJ1-5,TRBV4-3,TGCGCCAGCAGCCAAGATCCCCAGGGAGATCAGCCCCAGCATTTT,CASSQDPQGDQPQHF
TRBD1,.,TRBJ1-2,TRBV28,TGTGCCAGCAGCCGGACAGGGAGTCGTGGCTACACCTTC,CASSRTGSRGYTF
.,large,TRBJ1-1,TRBV5-1,TGCGCCAGCAGTTTCACCCGGGGGGACACTGAAGCTTTCTTT,CASSFTRGDTEAFF
.,few,TRBJ1-1,TRBV27,TGTGCCAGCAGCCCAACAGGGTTGGCCACTGAAGCTTTCTTT,CASSPTGLATEAFF
TRBD1,few,TRBJ2-3,TRBV5-5,TGTGCCAGCAGCCTAGGACAGGGGGCATCTTGGGATACGCAGTATTTT,CASSLGQGASWDTQYF
.,once,TRBJ2-1,TRBV7-9,TGTGCCAGCAGCCCCAGGGGGGGGAGCTCCTACAATGAGCAGTTCTTC,CASSPRGGSSYNEQFF
TRBD1,.,TRBJ2-7,TRBV5-4,TGTGCCAGCAGCGGAACAGGGGGCTACGAGCAGTACTTC,CASSGTGGYEQYF
.,.,TRBJ2-4,TRBV19,TGTGCCAGTAGTCTCTGGATGGGTTCGGCCAAAAACATTCAGTACTTC,CASSLWMGSAKNIQYF
TRBD1,.,TRBJ1-2,TRBV6-6,TGTGCCAGCAGTTACGACAGGGGAACTAACTATGGCTACACCTTC,CASSYDRGTNYGYTF
TRBD2,.,TRBJ2-7,TRBV5-8,TGTGCCAGCAGCTTGATGCCTAGCGGGAGCTACGAGCAGTACTTC,CASSLMPSGSYEQYF
.,.,TRBJ2-3,TRBV9,TGTGCCAGCAGCTTCGCTTCGGTGGGGACCACAGATACGCAGTATTTT,CASSFASVGTTDTQYF
TRBD1,.,TRBJ1-2,TRBV13,TGTGCCAGCAGCTTAGGCAGGGGGCATGGCTATGGCTACACCTTC,CASSLGRGHGYGYTF
TRBD2,.,TRBJ2-1,TRBV4-1,TGCGCCAGCAGCCTGACTAGCGGGGCCTACAATGAGCAGTTCTTC,CASSLTSGAYNEQFF
TRBD1,.,TRBJ1-4,TRBV25-1,TGTGCCAGCAGTGAGTCCAGGGGGGATGCGGAAAAACTGTTTTTT,CASSESRGDAEKLFF
.,.,TRBJ1-1,TRBV15,TGTGCCACCGGGGGGTGGGAGGGAAGAACTGAAGCTTTCTTT,CATGGWEGRTEAFF
TRBD1,.,TRBJ2-1,TRBV4-1,TGCGCCAGCAGCCAAGACCCAAGACAGGGATCCTACAATGAGCAGTTCTTC,CASSQDPRQGSYNEQFF
TRBD2,.,TRBJ2-3,TRBV19,TGTGCCAGCGGGACTATTACTTCGGATACGCAGTATTTT,CASGTITSDTQYF
.,.,TRBJ2-1,TRBV18,TGTGCCAGCTCACCACCATCAACCCACAATGAGCAGTTCTTC,CASSPPSTHNEQFF
TRBD2,.,TRBJ2-3,TRBV28,TGTGCCAGCACCTCCCCCCGACAGCGGGGGACCACAGATACGCAGTATTTT,CASTSPRQRGTTDTQYF
TRBD2,.,TRBJ2-1,TRBV9,TGTGCCAGCAGCCCGAGACTAGCGGTCAATGAGCAGTTCTTC,CASSPRLAVNEQFF
.,.,TRBJ2-6,TRBV6-1,TGTGCCAGCAGTGAAGGGTACTCTGGGGCCAACGTCCTGACTTTC,CASSEGYSGANVLTF
.,.,TRBJ1-5,TRBV27,TGTGCCAGCAGTTTAAGACACCGATATCAGCCCCAGCATTTT,CASSLRHRYQPQHF
TRBD2,few,TRBJ2-1,TRBV5-1,TGCGCCAGCAGCTTGGAGTCGCGGGGGAGCTCCTACAATGAGCAGTTCTTC,CASSLESRGSSYNEQFF
TRBD2,medium-sized,TRBJ2-1,TRBV5-6,TGTGCCAGCAGCTTGGACTGGACTAGCGCGAGCTCCTACAATGAGCAGTTCTTC,CASSLDWTSASSYNEQFF
TRBD2,.,TRBJ2-3,TRBV9,TGTGCCAGCAGCTTCCCGGGTAGCGGGAGATGGGACGGCACAGATACGCAGTATTTT,CASSFPGSGRWDGTDTQYF
TRBD1,few,TRBJ1-6,TRBV4-3,TGCGCCAGCAGCTTCCGGGACAGGGTCACCTATAATTCACCCCTCCACTTT,CASSFRDRVTYNSPLHF
.,.,TRBJ2-7,TRBV5-4,TGTGCCAGCAGCCTTACAGAGGACTACGAGCAGTACTTC,CASSLTEDYEQYF
TRBD2,.,TRBJ2-7,TRBV7-9,TGTGCCAGCAGCCCCGGCCAGGGGACTAGGTACGAGCAGTACTTC,CASSPGQGTRYEQYF
.,.,TRBJ1-5,TRBV7-2,TGTGCCAGCAGCTTAGAAGCAGATAGCAATCAGCCCCAGCATTTT,CASSLEADSNQPQHF